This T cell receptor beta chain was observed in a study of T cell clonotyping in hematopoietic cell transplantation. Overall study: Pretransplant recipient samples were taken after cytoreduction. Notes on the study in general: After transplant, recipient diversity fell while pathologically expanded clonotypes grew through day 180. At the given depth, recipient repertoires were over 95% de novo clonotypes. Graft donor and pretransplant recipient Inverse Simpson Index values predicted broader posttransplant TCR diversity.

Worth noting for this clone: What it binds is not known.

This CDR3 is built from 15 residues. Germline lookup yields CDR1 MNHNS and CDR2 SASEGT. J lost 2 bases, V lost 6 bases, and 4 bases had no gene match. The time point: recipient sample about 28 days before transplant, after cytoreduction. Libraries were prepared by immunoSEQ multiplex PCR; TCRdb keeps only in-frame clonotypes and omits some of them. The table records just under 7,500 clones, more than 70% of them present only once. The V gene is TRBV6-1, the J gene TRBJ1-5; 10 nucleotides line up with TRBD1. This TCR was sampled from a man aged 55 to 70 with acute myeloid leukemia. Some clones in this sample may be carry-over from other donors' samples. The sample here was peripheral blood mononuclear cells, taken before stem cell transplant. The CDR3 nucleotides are TGTGCCAGCAGCCCCGGACAGGGGGGCAATCAGCCCCAGCATTTT. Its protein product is CASSPGQGGNQPQHF.